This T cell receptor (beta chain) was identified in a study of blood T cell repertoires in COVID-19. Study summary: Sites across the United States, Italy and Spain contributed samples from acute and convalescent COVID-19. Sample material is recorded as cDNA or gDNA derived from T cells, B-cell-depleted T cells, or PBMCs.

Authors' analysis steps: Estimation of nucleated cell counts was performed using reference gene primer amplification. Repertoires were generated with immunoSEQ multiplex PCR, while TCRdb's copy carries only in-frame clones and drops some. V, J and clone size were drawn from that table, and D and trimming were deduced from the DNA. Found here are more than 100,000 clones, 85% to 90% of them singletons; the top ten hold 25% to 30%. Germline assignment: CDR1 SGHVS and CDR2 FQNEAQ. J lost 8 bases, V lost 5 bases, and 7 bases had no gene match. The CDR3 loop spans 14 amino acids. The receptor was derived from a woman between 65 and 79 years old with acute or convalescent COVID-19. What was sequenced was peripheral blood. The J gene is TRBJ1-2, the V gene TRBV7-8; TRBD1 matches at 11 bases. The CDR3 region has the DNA TGTGCCAGCAGCCCCGGACAGGGGGCGGGAGGCTACACCTTC. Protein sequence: CASSPGQGAGGYTF.